The 9 T cell receptor beta chains below come from one sample, sequenced in a study of T cells after yellow fever vaccination. TCRdb redid the calling of the 5' RACE reads with MiXCR, one entry per CDR3 protein. The data show about 330,000 distinct CDR3 sequences, around 7% seen once. Sequencing was performed on PBMCs, taken 45 days after the first yellow fever vaccination. These receptors were taken from a man aged 18 to 35 who received the YFV17D yellow fever vaccine.

This chain joins TRBV10-3 and TRBJ2-7; D is undetermined. V gave up 2 bases and J gave up 3 bases, with 17 bases separating them. The germline gives CDR1 ENHRY, CDR2 SYGVKD. The CDR3 sequence is 16 residues long. This chain's CDR3 is CAISEINGVVGYEQYF. The CDR3 bases are TGTGCCATCAGTGAGATTAATGGGGTCGTCGGCTACGAGCAGTACTTC.

This clonotype was seen ten or more times. This chain links TRBV6-5 with TRBJ2-1, with 9 bases matching TRBD1. Germline lookup yields CDR1 MNHEY and CDR2 SVGAGI. The CDR3 runs 18 residues. V was clipped by 2 bases and J by 4 bases; unmatched bases: 12. As DNA, the CDR3 is TGTGCCAGCAGTTACACCGCGACCGGGACAGGGACGTACAATGAGCAGTTCTTC. Protein: CASSYTATGTGTYNEQFF.

This clonotype was seen a few times. The V and J genes are TRBV7-9 and TRBJ2-1; a weak D match, TRBD1 (6 bases). Trimming pared 7 bases from V and 6 bases from J, leaving 22 bases between. CDR3 length: 16 residues. The germline V gene has CDR1 SEHNR and CDR2 FQNEAQ (reference sequence). The CDR3 bases are TGTGCCAGCATACCCGAGGGGCAGGGGCACCGCAATGAGCAGTTCTTC. Its protein is CASIPEGQGHRNEQFF.

This clonotype was recorded a few times. The chain combines TRBV27 with TRBJ2-2; no clear D. The CDR3 is made up of 13 amino acids. Trimming removed 6 bases from V and 1 base from J, with 6 bases in between. Germline V gene lookup returns CDR1 MNHEY and CDR2 SMNVEV (reference sequence). The CDR3 DNA reads TGTGCCAGCAGGGGCGAGAACACCGGGGAGCTGTTTTTT. Protein: CASRGENTGELFF.

This chain connects TRBV5-6 to TRBJ2-3; D remains ambiguous. Germline V gene sequence: CDR1 SGHDT, CDR2 YYEEEE. V dropped 3 bases and J dropped 4 bases, with 12 bases sitting between them. This CDR3 comprises 14 residues. The CDR3 here is CASSSGPGSDTQYF. Written as DNA, the CDR3 is TGTGCCAGCAGCTCCGGGCCAGGCTCAGATACGCAGTATTTT.

This chain connects TRBV14 to TRBJ2-7, with D possibly TRBD2 on 5 matching bases. The length of the CDR3 is 13 residues. V gave up 1 base and J gave up 9 bases, with 13 bases separating them. Germline V CDR1 and CDR2: SGHDN, FVKESK. In nucleotides, the CDR3 is TGTGCCAGCAGCCAAGCAGTCCTAGCCGTGCAGTACTTC. Its translation: CASSQAVLAVQYF.

Only a few counts were recorded for this clonotype. The V and J genes are TRBV6-5 and TRBJ2-5; TRBD1 aligns across 10 bases. CDR1 is MNHEY and CDR2 is SVGAGI in the germline V gene. The CDR3 runs 15 residues. V shed 0 bases, J shed 8 bases, and the junction held 6 bases outside the gene matches. The CDR3 DNA reads TGTGCCAGCAGTTACTCACCCGGGACAGGGGACACCCAGTACTTC. This codes for CASSYSPGTGDTQYF.

This clonotype was counted only a few times. This sequence joins TRBV4-3 and TRBJ2-3, with D unresolved. This CDR3 has 20 amino acids. The V end lost 0 bases, the J end lost 1 base, and 23 bases lay between the germline ends. The V gene's germline CDR1 is LGHNA and CDR2 YSLEER. Here the CDR3 reads CASSQDHPGRGGVGTDTQYF. The DNA of the CDR3 is TGCGCCAGCAGCCAAGACCACCCTGGTCGCGGTGGGGTCGGCACAGATACGCAGTATTTT.

This clonotype came up many times. The V call is TRBV20-1, the J call TRBJ2-3, with 8 positions matching TRBD2. CDR3 length: 12 residues. V trimming: 8 bases; J trimming: 6 bases; junction bases outside the gene matches: 7. Germline V CDR1 and CDR2: DFQATT, SNEGSKA (reference sequence). CDR3 coding DNA: TGCAGTTCACATAGCGGGGTGGATACGCAGTATTTT. Protein product: CSSHSGVDTQYF.